This T cell receptor beta chain was sequenced in a study of T cells after posttransplantation cyclophosphamide. Study results and caveats: Recipient CMV seropositivity and CMV reactivation strongly tracked TRB clonality. Skin or GI-infiltrating T cells shared few TRB sequences with blood.

The CDR3 contains 22 residues. Germline loops: CDR1 SGDLS, CDR2 YYNGEE. The V segment lost 0 bases and the J segment 2 bases; nucleotides outside the gene matches: 23. Treatment was busulfan-fludarabine conditioning, a marrow graft, and cyclophosphamide on days +3 and +4. About this clone itself: As yet, its antigen is unknown.

Data came from immunoSEQ multiplex PCR; TCRdb stores just in-frame clones and leaves some out. The table includes approximately 2,000 clones, about 81% detected once. The sample here was CD8+ T cells sorted from blood, taken approximately 380 days after allogeneic stem cell transplant with posttransplant cyclophosphamide. This receptor was taken from a male patient in his forties or fifties who received an allogeneic stem cell transplant from a related donor and was CMV-positive. Some T cells may be graft donor cells. The chain has TRBV9 and TRBJ2-5; 9 bases align to TRBD1. CDR3 bases: TGTGCCAGCAGCGTAGAAGATAGAGTTTGGATAGCCCGGGACAGGGAACAAGAGACCCAGTACTTC. Amino acids: CASSVEDRVWIARDREQETQYF.